This record concerns one T cell receptor (beta chain) sequence. Its specific antigen is unknown. Base qualities are not recorded, but no much larger clone differs from it by a single base. CDR1 is given as SGDLS and CDR2 as YYNGEE, both from the germline V gene. The CDR3 goes from the cysteine to the phenylalanine over 16 residues. The retained sequence is limited to the CDR3, 48 bases, with the frame set at the first base. At the junction V is shortened by 2 bases and J by 9 bases, with 18 bases in between. To be selected, patients needed enough residual fresh-frozen tumor tissue and more than two years of available survival data. Molecular status otherwise varied across the glioblastoma patients, but none of them carried an isocitrate dehydrogenase mutation. PBMC were collected before vaccination, two weeks after the third vaccination, and at tumor progression when it occurred. The Qiagen DNeasy Blood extraction Kit was used for extraction of genomic DNA.

The data originate from a study of glioma-infiltrating T cells after dendritic cell vaccination (dated by TCRdb to the mid-2010s). General notes on the study: The cohort comprised approximately 15 glioblastoma patients from Phase I and II dendritic cell vaccination trials, 9 newly diagnosed and 6 with recurrent disease. Between the early 2000s and the early 2010s, the patients were given dendritic cell vaccination pulsed with autologous tumor lysate. The vaccine was prepared from monocyte-derived dendritic cells that were cultured for under 8 days with IL-4 and GM-CSF and then pulsed overnight with autologous tumor lysate. Each patient got three intradermal injections of the dendritic cell vaccine, spaced at biweekly intervals, in the arm below the axilla. In glioblastoma patients vaccinated with dendritic cells, deep sequencing of TCR beta CDR3 regions served to measure tumor-infiltrating lymphocyte content and to compare repertoires between tumor and blood. TCR sequencing metrics, including TIL content and tumor-blood repertoire overlap, were correlated with survival after dendritic cell vaccination. Study-wide conclusions, independent of this receptor: After dendritic cell vaccination, a higher estimated pretreatment TIL content predicted longer time to progression and longer overall survival. The cohort was small and heterogeneous, only a few patients had full blood and tumor sets, and even fewer had initial-recurrent tumor pairs. No direct relationship between TCR clonality and survival was found, suggesting that a diverse polyclonal response may matter. The three-group TCR overlap response model was described as speculative and requiring prospective validation.

TCRB CDR3 regions were amplified from approximately 2 ug genomic DNA, or all available DNA if less, using the immunoSEQ assay. Multiplex PCR used 60 forward primers for TCR V beta segments and 13 reverse primers for J beta segments. Synthetic control templates were spiked into each sample at limiting dilution to estimate reads per starting template. The Illumina HiSeq System generated 87 bp sequencing reads. The original pipeline was this. PCR and sequencing errors were removed by merging closely related sequences with a nearest neighbor algorithm. TCR overlap was measured as the percentage of unique tumor TCR beta sequences that were also present in the peripheral blood of the same patient. TCRdb provides this immuneACCESS table in a form limited to in-frame rearrangements. Some clones are lacking; in checked studies, under half of them reflect an unresolved V gene, and why the rest are absent is not known. V, J and clone size are taken as reported in that table, and D and trimming were inferred from the DNA itself. The sample table contains about 92,000 clones; only one count was recorded for 85% to 90% of them. The ten largest clones take up about a sixth of the sample.

The sequence came from a human donor with glioblastoma. The chain couples TRBV9 to TRBJ1-6, with an unclear D gene assignment. The sequenced sample was blood, obtained before dendritic cell vaccination. The DNA sequence is given as TGTGCCAGCAGCGTTGATCCCGAAAAGCTAACTTCACCCCTCCACTTT. It specifies CASSVDPEKLTSPLHF.